One sample yielded the 20 T cell receptor beta chains listed below, sequenced in a study of post-analysis software for immune sequencing data. Carried by the TCR beta cDNA libraries were unique molecular identifiers. One entry per CDR3 protein results from TCRdb running MiXCR on the PCR reads. The data hold some 800,000 distinct CDR3 sequences, with about 43% observed a single time. Their recognized antigens are unknown. General study findings and limits: Controls showed lower frequencies than patients for a handful of TRBV segments, and TRBV5-6, TRBV5-1 and TRBV20-1 were among these.

The sample was blood. The receptors originated from a girl aged 5 to 17 with multiple sclerosis.

This clonotype has just one count. This chain joins TRBV28 and TRBJ2-4, with D possibly matching TRBD1 (6 bases). The J call is uncertain, as TRBJ2-5 better fits the DNA end. The CDR3 length is 14 residues. Germline V gene sequence: CDR1 MDHEN, CDR2 SYDVKM. The CDR3 bases are TGTGCCAGCAGGTCCGGGACACGCCAAGAGACCCAGTACTTC. Its translation: CASRSGTRQETQYF.

This clonotype has more than one count but fewer than ten. J is TRBJ2-1 and V is TRBV10-2; 7 nucleotides line up with TRBD2. This CDR3 is 15 amino acids long. The J segment lost 7 bases and the V segment lost 3 bases, leaving 9 bases of the junction unmatched. Germline V CDR1 and CDR2: WSHSY, SAAADI. The CDR3 bases are TGCGCCAGCAGTGATGGAACGGGAGGTAAAAATGAGCAGTTCTTC. Translation gives CASSDGTGGKNEQFF.

This chain uses TRBV29-1 with TRBJ2-5; D tentatively reads TRBD1 or TRBD2 (5 bases each). Germline V gene sequence: CDR1 SQVTM, CDR2 ANQGSEA. CDR3 size: 14 residues. The V end was cut by 6 bases, the J end by 11 bases, with 25 bases between. CDR3 bases: TGCAGCGTCTTCTGGGACGGGTCCGGGTTGGAGCAGTACTTC. Protein product: CSVFWDGSGLEQYF.

This clonotype was counted a few times. This chain joins TRBV4-1 and TRBJ2-2, with 7 bases aligning to TRBD2. Germline CDR1 reads MGHRA; CDR2 reads YSYEKL. CDR3 length equals 13 residues. V lost 8 bases to trimming and J lost 5 bases; unmatched junction nucleotides: 5. The chain's CDR3 is CASLADETGELFF. The DNA of the CDR3 is TGCGCCAGCCTAGCGGACGAGACCGGGGAGCTGTTTTTT.

This chain joins TRBV7-2 and TRBJ2-3; tentatively, D is TRBD2 (6 bases). V was trimmed by 3 bases and J by 2 bases, leaving 12 bases between them. CDR3 length: 15 residues. From germline, CDR1 is SGHTA and CDR2 FQGNSA. The CDR3 is CASSFSGTNTDTQYF. CDR3 nucleotide sequence: TGTGCCAGCAGCTTTAGCGGTACAAACACAGATACGCAGTATTTT.

This clonotype has more than one count but fewer than ten. The V and J genes are TRBV20-1 and TRBJ2-1; the D gene is possibly TRBD2 (5 bases). Germline assignment: CDR1 DFQATT and CDR2 SNEGSKA (reference sequence). Trimming took 0 bases from V and 6 from J, leaving 18 bases between them. The CDR3 loop spans 16 amino acids. For the CDR3, the DNA is TGCAGTGCTAGAGATGCGGGTGGACGGGCGGTCAATGAGCAGTTCTTC. Its protein is CSARDAGGRAVNEQFF.

This clonotype was seen a handful of times. The chain employs TRBV12-3 or TRBV12-4 and TRBJ2-5; 7 bases are a match to TRBD1. The CDR3 extends over 15 amino acids. V gave up 7 bases and J gave up 1 base; unmatched junction bases: 9. CDR3 coding DNA: TGTGCCAGCACCGACCCCGGGACAGCCCAAGAGACCCAGTACTTC. This gives the protein CASTDPGTAQETQYF.

The chain links TRBV6-2 or TRBV6-3 to TRBJ2-5, with 7 nucleotides matching TRBD2. The CDR3 is made up of 13 amino acids. The ends lost 4 bases at V and 6 bases at J; junction bases unmatched: 5. Germline values: CDR1 MNHEY, CDR2 SVGEGT. The CDR3 DNA sequence: TGTGCCAGCAGTTCCGGCGGGGGACAGACCCAGTACTTC. It yields the protein CASSSGGGQTQYF.

The chain uses TRBV20-1 and TRBJ2-7; D gene unclear. CDR1 and CDR2 (germline): DFQATT, SNEGSKA (reference sequence). V dropped 3 bases and J dropped 5 bases, with 11 bases sitting between them. CDR3 length equals 12 residues. The CDR3 coding sequence is TGCAGTGCTAGGGGCCTTCGGGACGAGCAGTACTTC. It translates to CSARGLRDEQYF.

The chain is built from TRBV6-5 and TRBJ1-2, with D possibly TRBD1 on 5 matching bases. The CDR3 is 14 residues long. The germline V gene has CDR1 MNHEY and CDR2 SVGAGI. Deletions cut 5 bases from V and 4 bases from J, with 14 bases between. The CDR3 DNA follows: TGTGCCAGCAGTACAGGACGTAATCGCTATGGCTACACCTTC. As protein: CASSTGRNRYGYTF.

This clonotype was recorded only once. The rearrangement links TRBV27 to TRBJ2-1; D is possibly TRBD1 (5 bases). The CDR3 is 22 residues long. Germline assignment: CDR1 MNHEY and CDR2 SMNVEV (reference sequence). Trimming cost V 3 bases and J 0 bases, with 30 bases left between them. CDR3 loop: CASSLNRVAFDSFESSYNEQFF. The CDR3 bases are TGTGCCAGCAGTTTGAATCGTGTGGCCTTCGACAGTTTCGAAAGCTCCTACAATGAGCAGTTCTTC.

A few counts support this clonotype. The gene calls are TRBV20-1 and TRBJ2-1; tentative D call: TRBD2 (6 bases). Trimming stripped 1 base from V and 4 bases from J, with 20 bases between. This CDR3 has 17 amino acids. Germline-derived CDR1 and CDR2 are DFQATT and SNEGSKA (reference sequence). The CDR3, as DNA: TGCAGTGCTAGAGTCTGGCGGGGCGGACCCAGTTACAATGAGCAGTTCTTC. Encoded protein: CSARVWRGGPSYNEQFF.

This clonotype showed up just a few times. The chain recombines TRBV5-5 with TRBJ1-2; 10 nucleotides align to TRBD1. The CDR3 is 18 amino acids. J lost 0 bases, V lost 0 bases, and 8 bases had no gene match. Germline V lookup: CDR1 SGHKS, CDR2 YYEKEE (reference sequence). The CDR3 DNA sequence: TGTGCCAGCAGCTTGGGGCGGACAGGGGGTCCGGCTAACTATGGCTACACCTTC. It yields the protein CASSLGRTGGPANYGYTF.

The chain joins TRBV13 to TRBJ1-2, with no clear D. Per the germline V gene, CDR1 is PRHDT and CDR2 is FYEKMQ (reference sequence). The CDR3 length is 15 residues. V was cut by 7 bases and J by 4 bases, with 19 bases left in between. The CDR3 DNA is TGTGCCAGCACGGGAGGCAGCGAGGCGACCTATGGCTACACCTTC. Translating gives CASTGGSEATYGYTF.

This chain joins TRBV29-1 and TRBJ2-5; D ambiguous. CDR3 length equals 12 residues. Germline V gene sequence: CDR1 SQVTM, CDR2 ANQGSEA. Between the trimmed V and J ends, which lost 4 bases and 0 bases, there was a span of 6 bases. CDR3 region: CSVVGYQETQYF. CDR3 bases: TGCAGCGTTGTGGGGTACCAAGAGACCCAGTACTTC.

This sequence joins TRBV7-2 and TRBJ2-2; D is possibly TRBD1 (7 bases). The V end was cut by 5 bases, the J end by 9 bases, with 28 bases between. The CDR3 is made up of 18 amino acids. The germline V gene encodes CDR1 SGHTA and CDR2 FQGNSA. CDR3 in DNA: TGTGCCAGCAGCCCGGGGGACCAGGGGGTGGTAAGAGTGCGGGAGCTGTTTTTT. Translating gives CASSPGDQGVVRVRELFF.

This clonotype was seen only a few times. This chain joins TRBV20-1 and TRBJ2-5; 9 bases are shared with TRBD1. Judging by the DNA end, TRBJ2-7 fits better; the J call may be wrong. The germline V gene has CDR1 DFQATT and CDR2 SNEGSKA (reference sequence). There are 14 residues in the CDR3. In DNA form, the CDR3 reads TGCAGTGCAAAAACAGGGGGCCGTAGTGACGAGCAGTACTTC. Amino acid sequence: CSAKTGGRSDEQYF.

This clonotype was observed a few times. This chain connects TRBV28 to TRBJ1-4; D is uncertain. CDR3 length equals 12 residues. Germline V gene sequence: CDR1 MDHEN, CDR2 SYDVKM. Trimming shortened V by 6 bases and J by 3 bases, and 5 bases separated the two germline ends. DNA for the CDR3: TGTGCCAGCAGGGCACCTAATGAAAAACTGTTTTTT. Amino acid sequence: CASRAPNEKLFF.

This clonotype was counted only a few times. The chain recombines TRBV6-5 with TRBJ1-2; 8 positions agree with TRBD1. In germline, CDR1 is MNHEY, CDR2 SVGAGI. V was clipped by 4 bases and J by 5 bases; unmatched bases: 6. The CDR3 covers 14 residues. The CDR3 reads CASSSPRQGYGYTF. In nucleotides, the CDR3 is TGTGCCAGCAGTTCCCCCCGACAGGGGTATGGCTACACCTTC.

The V and J genes are TRBV7-2 and TRBJ2-3; 10 bases are a match to TRBD2. After removal of 4 bases from V and 4 bases from J, the junction contained 14 bases not matched to a gene. The germline V gene encodes CDR1 SGHTA and CDR2 FQGNSA. The CDR3 runs 18 residues. CDR3 sequence: CASSSPGLASSPADTQYF. CDR3 nucleotides: TGTGCCAGCAGCTCGCCGGGACTAGCGTCGAGCCCGGCAGATACGCAGTATTTT.